This TCR beta chain is from a study of T cells after yellow fever vaccination. TCRdb re-analysed the 5' RACE reads in MiXCR, keeping a single row per CDR3 protein. The data hold hundreds of thousands of distinct CDR3 sequences, with approximately 13% observed a single time. The CDR3 covers 12 residues. V was clipped by 1 base and J by 7 bases, with 5 bases between them. Germline CDR1 is SEHNR and CDR2 is FQNEAQ (reference sequence). The starting material was PBMCs, obtained on the day of the yellow fever booster vaccination. This clonotype was sampled from a man aged 30 to 39 who received the YFV17D yellow fever vaccine. The chain carries TRBV7-9 and TRBJ1-5, with D uncertain. CDR3 protein: CASSLGLQPQHF. CDR3 DNA sequence: TGTGCCAGCAGCTTAGGCCTCCAGCCCCAGCATTTT.